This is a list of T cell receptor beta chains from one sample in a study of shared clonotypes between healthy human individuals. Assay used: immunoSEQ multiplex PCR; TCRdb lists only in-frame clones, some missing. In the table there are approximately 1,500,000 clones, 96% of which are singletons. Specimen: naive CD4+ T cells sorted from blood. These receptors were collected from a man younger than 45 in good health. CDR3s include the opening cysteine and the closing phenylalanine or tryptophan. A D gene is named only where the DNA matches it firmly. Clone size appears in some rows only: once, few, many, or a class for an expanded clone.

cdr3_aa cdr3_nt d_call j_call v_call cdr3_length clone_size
CASSLVLWGDTQYF TGTGCCAGCAGCTTAGTTCTATGGGGAGATACGCAGTATTTT - TRBJ2-3 TRBV7-2 14 -
CASSLVTSVYEQYF TGTGCCAGCAGCTTAGTAACTAGCGTCTACGAGCAGTACTTC TRBD2 TRBJ2-7 TRBV7-2 14 -
CASSLYFRNNEQFF TGTGCCAGCAGCTTGTATTTCAGGAACAATGAGCAGTTCTTC - TRBJ2-1 TRBV5-5 14 -
CASSNRQTPTGELFF TGTGCCAGCAGCAACCGACAGACCCCCACCGGGGAGCTGTTTTTT - TRBJ2-2 TRBV5-4 15 -
CASSPSAQGNTEAFF TGTGCCAGTAGTCCCTCAGCACAGGGGAACACTGAAGCTTTCTTT - TRBJ1-1 TRBV19 15 -
CASSLDILGVGFTGELFF TGTGCCAGCAGCTTAGATATTTTGGGGGTAGGATTCACCGGGGAGCTGTTTTTT - TRBJ2-2 TRBV11-3 18 -
CASSPLAGGLYEQYF TGTGCCAGCAGCCCTCTAGCGGGAGGACTCTACGAGCAGTACTTC TRBD2 TRBJ2-7 TRBV7-3 15 -
CASSLQGAFTDTQYF TGCGCCAGCAGCTTACAGGGGGCCTTCACAGATACGCAGTATTTT TRBD1 TRBJ2-3 TRBV5-1 15 -
CASGLVREGDKSGGARWNTDTQYF TGTGCTAGTGGTTTGGTGAGAGAGGGGGACAAGTCGGGAGGGGCGAGATGGAACACAGATACGCAGTATTTT TRBD2 TRBJ2-3 TRBV12-5 24 -
CASSIDSGAPVDFF TGTGCCAGTAGTATAGATTCCGGGGCCCCTGTGGATTTCTTT - TRBJ1-1 TRBV19 14 few